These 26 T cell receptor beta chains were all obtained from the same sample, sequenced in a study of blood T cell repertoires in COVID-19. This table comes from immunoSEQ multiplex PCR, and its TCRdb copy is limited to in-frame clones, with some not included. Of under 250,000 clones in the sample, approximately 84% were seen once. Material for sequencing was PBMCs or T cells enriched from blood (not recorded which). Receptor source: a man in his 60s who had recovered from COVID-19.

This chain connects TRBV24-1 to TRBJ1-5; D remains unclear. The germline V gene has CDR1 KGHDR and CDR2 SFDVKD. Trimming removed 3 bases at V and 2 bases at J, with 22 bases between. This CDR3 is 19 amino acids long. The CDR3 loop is CATSDPPLGREWGNQPQHF. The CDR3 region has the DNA TGTGCCACCAGTGATCCACCTTTAGGGAGGGAATGGGGCAATCAGCCCCAGCATTTT.

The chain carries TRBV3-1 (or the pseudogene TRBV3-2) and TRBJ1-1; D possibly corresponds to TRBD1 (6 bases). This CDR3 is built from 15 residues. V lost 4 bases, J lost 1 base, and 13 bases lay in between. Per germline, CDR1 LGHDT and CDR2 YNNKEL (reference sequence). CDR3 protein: CASSLGGQRNTEAFF. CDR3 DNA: TGTGCCAGCAGCCTCGGGGGGCAGCGGAACACTGAAGCTTTCTTT.

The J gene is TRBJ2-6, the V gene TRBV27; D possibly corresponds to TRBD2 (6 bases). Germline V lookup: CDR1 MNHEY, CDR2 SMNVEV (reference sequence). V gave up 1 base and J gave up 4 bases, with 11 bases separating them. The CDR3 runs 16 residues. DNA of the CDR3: TGTGCCAGCAGTTTATACGGAGGGGACGGGGCCAACGTCCTGACTTTC. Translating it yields CASSLYGGDGANVLTF.

The CDR3, as DNA: TGTGCCAGCAACCTCGGGACAGGGTTGAATGGCTACACCTTC. Its protein is CASNLGTGLNGYTF. The chain is built from TRBV7-6 and TRBJ1-2, with TRBD1 matching 9 bases. The length of the CDR3 is 14 residues. Trimming removed 7 bases from V and 6 bases from J; junction bases left unmatched: 9. Germline assignment: CDR1 SGHVS and CDR2 FNYEAQ.

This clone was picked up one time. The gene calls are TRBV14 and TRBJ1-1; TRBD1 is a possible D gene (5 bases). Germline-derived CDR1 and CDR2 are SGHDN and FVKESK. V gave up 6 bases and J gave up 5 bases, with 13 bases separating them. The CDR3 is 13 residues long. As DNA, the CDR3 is TGTGCCAGCAGTGTGGCGGGGGAGACTGAAGCTTTCTTT. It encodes CASSVAGETEAFF.

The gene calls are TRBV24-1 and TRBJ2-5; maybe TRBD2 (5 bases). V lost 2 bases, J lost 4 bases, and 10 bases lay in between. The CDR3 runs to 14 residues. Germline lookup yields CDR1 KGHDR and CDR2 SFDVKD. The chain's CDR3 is CATSDSSNRETQYF. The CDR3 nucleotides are TGTGCCACCAGTGATTCTAGCAATCGAGAGACCCAGTACTTC.

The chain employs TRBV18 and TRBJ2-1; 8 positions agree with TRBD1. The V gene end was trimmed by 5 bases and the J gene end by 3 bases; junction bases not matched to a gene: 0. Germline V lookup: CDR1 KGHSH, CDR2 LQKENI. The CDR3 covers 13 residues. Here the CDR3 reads CASSGQGYNEQFF. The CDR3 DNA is TGTGCCAGCTCAGGACAGGGCTACAATGAGCAGTTCTTC.

The CDR3 loop reads CASSQESGRGVEQYF. In nucleotides, the CDR3 is TGCGCCAGCAGCCAAGAATCAGGACGGGGGGTCGAGCAGTACTTC. V gene TRBV4-3 combines with J gene TRBJ2-7; 7 nucleotides match TRBD2. With V trimmed by 0 bases and J by 6 bases, 8 bases remained unmatched. Per germline, CDR1 LGHNA and CDR2 YSLEER. The CDR3 extends over 15 amino acids.

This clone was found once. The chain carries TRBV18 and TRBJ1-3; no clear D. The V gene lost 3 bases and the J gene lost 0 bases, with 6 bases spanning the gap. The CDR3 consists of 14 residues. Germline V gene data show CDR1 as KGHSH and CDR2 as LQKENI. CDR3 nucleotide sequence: TGTGCCAGCTCACCGGAGGTCTCTGGAAACACCATATATTTT. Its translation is CASSPEVSGNTIYF.

CDR3 coding DNA: TGTGCCAGCACCCCCGCGGCGGGAATGAACACTGAAGCTTTCTTT. This translates into CASTPAAGMNTEAFF. The rearrangement links TRBV6-5 to TRBJ1-1; D uncertain. The CDR3 is made up of 15 amino acids. Germline assignment: CDR1 MNHEY and CDR2 SVGAGI. Trimming took off 7 bases at V and 0 bases at J, with 15 bases between the two ends.

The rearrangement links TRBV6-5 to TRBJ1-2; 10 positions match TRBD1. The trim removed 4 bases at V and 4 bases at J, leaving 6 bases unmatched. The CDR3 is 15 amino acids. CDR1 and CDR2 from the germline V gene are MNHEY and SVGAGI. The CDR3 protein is CASSSSGTGVYGYTF. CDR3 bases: TGTGCCAGCAGTTCCTCCGGGACAGGGGTCTATGGCTACACCTTC.

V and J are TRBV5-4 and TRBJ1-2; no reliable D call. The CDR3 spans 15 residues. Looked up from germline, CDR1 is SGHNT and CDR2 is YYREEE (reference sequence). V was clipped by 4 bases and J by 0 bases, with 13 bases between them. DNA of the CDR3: TGTGCCAGCAGCAACCGGGAGCTAGCTAACTATGGCTACACCTTC. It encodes CASSNRELANYGYTF.

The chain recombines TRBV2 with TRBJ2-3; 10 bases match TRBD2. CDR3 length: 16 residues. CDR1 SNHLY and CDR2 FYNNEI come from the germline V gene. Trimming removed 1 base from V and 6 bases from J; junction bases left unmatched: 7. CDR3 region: CASSEGERGGRDTQYF. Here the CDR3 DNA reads TGTGCCAGCAGTGAAGGGGAGCGGGGGGGCCGGGATACGCAGTATTTT.

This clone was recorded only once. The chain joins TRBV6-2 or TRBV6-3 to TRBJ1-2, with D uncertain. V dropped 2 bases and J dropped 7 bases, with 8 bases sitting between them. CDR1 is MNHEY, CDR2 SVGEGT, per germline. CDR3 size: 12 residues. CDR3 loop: CASSYGEGGYTF. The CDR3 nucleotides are TGTGCCAGCAGTTACGGAGAGGGTGGCTACACCTTC.

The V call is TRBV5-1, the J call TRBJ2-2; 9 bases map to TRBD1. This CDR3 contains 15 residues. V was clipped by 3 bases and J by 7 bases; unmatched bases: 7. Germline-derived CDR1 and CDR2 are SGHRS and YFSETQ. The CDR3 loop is CASSWTGAENGELFF. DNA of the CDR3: TGCGCCAGCAGCTGGACAGGGGCGGAAAACGGGGAGCTGTTTTTT.

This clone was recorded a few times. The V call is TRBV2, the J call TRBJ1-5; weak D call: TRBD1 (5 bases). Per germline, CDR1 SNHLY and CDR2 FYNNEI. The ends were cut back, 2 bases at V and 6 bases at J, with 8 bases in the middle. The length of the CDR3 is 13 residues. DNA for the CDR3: TGTGCCAGCAGTGAACAGGGAATTCAGCCCCAGCATTTT. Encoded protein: CASSEQGIQPQHF.

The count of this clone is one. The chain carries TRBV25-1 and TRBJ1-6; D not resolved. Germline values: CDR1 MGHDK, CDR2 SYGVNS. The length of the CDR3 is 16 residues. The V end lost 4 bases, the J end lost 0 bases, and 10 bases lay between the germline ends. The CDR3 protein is CASSASHSSYNSPLHF. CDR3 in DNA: TGTGCCAGCAGTGCCTCTCATAGCTCCTATAATTCACCCCTCCACTTT. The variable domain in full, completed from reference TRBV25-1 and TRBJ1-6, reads EADIYQTPRYLVIGTGKKITLECSQTMGHDKMYWYQQDPGMELHLIHYSYGVNSTEKGDLSSESTVSRIRTEHFPLTLESARPSHTSQYLCASSASHSSYNSPLHFGNGTRLTVT.

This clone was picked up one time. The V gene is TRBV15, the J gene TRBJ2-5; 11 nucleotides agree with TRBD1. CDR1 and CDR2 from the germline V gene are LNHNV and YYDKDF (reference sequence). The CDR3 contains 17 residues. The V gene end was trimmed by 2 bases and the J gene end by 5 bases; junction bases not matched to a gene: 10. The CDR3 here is CATSRPAPGTGGETQYF. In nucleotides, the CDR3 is TGTGCCACCAGCAGACCAGCGCCCGGGACAGGGGGTGAGACCCAGTACTTC.

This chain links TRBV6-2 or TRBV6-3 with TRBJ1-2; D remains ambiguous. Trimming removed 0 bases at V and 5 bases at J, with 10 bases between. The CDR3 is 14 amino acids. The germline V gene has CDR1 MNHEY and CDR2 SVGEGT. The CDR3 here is CASSYSSHRYGYTF. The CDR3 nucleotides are TGTGCCAGCAGTTACTCGAGCCACAGATATGGCTACACCTTC.

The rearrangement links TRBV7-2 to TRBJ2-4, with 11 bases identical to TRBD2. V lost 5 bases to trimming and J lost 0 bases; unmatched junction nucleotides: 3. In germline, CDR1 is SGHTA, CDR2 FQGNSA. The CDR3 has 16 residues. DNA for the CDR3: TGTGCCAGCAGCCCGGGACTAGCGGTAGCCAAAAACATTCAGTACTTC. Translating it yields CASSPGLAVAKNIQYF.

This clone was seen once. CDR3 amino acids: CASTDRGEAFF. CDR3 bases: TGTGCCAGCACGGACAGGGGTGAAGCTTTCTTT. This chain links TRBV6-4 with TRBJ1-1; 9 bases match TRBD1. Germline values: CDR1 MRHNA, CDR2 SNTAGT. This CDR3 region has 11 residues. V trimming: 7 bases; J trimming: 7 bases; junction bases outside the gene matches: 1.

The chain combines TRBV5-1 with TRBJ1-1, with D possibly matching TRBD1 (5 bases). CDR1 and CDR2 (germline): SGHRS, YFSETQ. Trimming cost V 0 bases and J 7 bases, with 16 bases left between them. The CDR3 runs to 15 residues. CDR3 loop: CASSLGGQNFGEAFF. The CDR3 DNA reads TGCGCCAGCAGCTTGGGGGGCCAGAATTTTGGTGAAGCTTTCTTT.

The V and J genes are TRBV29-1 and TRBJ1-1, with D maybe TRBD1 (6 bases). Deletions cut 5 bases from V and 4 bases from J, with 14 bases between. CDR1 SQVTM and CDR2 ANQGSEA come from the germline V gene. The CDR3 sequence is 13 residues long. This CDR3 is CSVYRVSATEAFF. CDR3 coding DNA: TGCAGCGTTTACAGGGTTTCGGCCACTGAAGCTTTCTTT.

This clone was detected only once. The CDR3 is CASSPRGQENSPLHF. In DNA, the CDR3 is TGTGCCAGCTCACCAAGGGGACAGGAAAATTCACCCCTCCACTTT. J is TRBJ1-6 and V is TRBV18; 8 nucleotides align to TRBD1. The CDR3 covers 15 residues. Germline-derived CDR1 and CDR2 are KGHSH and LQKENI. Trimming cost V 2 bases and J 7 bases; bases outside gene matches: 4.

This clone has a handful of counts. The CDR3 loop reads CASRRGFRRDQPQHF. The CDR3 nucleotides read TGTGCCAGCAGACGGGGGTTCAGGCGAGATCAGCCCCAGCATTTT. The chain combines TRBV2 with TRBJ1-5; weak D call: TRBD1 (5 bases). Germline CDR1 SNHLY, CDR2 FYNNEI. V shed 6 bases and J shed 5 bases, with 17 bases lying between them. This CDR3 has 15 residues.

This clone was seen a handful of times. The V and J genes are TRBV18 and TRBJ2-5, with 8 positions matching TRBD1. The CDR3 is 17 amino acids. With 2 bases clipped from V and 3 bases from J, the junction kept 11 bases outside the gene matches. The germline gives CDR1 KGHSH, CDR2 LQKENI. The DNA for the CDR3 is TGTGCCAGCTCACCAGCTATACCAGGGGGCTATGAAGAGACCCAGTACTTC. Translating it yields CASSPAIPGGYEETQYF.